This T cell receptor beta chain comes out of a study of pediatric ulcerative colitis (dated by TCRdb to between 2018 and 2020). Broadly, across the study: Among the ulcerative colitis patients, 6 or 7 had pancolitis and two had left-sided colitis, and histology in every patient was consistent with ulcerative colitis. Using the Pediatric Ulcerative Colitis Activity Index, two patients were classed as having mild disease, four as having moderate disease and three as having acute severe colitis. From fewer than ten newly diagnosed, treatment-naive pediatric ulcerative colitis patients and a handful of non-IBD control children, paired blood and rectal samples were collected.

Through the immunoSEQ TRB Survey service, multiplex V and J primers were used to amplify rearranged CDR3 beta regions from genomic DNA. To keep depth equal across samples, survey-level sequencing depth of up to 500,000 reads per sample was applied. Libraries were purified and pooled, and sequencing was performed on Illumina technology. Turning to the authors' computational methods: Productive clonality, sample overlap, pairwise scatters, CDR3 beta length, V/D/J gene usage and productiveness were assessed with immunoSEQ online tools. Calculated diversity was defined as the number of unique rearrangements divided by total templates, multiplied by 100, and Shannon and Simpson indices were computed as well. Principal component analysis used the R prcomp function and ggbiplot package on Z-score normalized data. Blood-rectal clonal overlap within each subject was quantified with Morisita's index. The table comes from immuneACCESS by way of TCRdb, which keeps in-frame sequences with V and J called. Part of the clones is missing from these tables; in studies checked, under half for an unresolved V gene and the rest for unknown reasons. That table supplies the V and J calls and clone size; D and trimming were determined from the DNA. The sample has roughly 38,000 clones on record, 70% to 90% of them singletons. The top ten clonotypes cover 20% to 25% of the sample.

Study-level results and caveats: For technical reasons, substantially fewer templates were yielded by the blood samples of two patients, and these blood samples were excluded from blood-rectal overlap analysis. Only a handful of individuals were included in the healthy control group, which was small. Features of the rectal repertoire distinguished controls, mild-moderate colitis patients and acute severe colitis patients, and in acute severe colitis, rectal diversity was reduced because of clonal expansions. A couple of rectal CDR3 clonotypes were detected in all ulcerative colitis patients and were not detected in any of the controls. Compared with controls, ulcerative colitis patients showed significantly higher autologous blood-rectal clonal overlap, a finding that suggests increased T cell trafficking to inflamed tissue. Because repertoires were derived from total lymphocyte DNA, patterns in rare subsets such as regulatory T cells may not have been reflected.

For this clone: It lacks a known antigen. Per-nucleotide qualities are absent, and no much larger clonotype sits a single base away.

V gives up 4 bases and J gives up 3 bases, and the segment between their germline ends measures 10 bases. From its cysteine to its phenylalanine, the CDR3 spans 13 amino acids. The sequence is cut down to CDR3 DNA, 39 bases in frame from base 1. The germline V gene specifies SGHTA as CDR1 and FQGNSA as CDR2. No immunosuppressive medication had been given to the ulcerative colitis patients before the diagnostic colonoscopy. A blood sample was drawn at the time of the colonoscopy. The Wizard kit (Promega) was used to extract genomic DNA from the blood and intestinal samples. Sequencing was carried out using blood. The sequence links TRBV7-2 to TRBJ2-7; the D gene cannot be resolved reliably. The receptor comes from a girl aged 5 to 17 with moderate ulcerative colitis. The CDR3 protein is CASSSGPNYEQYF. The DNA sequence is TGTGCCAGCAGCTCCGGGCCTAACTACGAGCAGTACTTC.